The source of this TCR beta chain is a study of blood T cell repertoires in COVID-19. About the research overall: PBMCs, B-cell-depleted T cells, or T cells were the source of the cDNA or gDNA that made up the material.

Sequencing was performed with immunoSEQ multiplex PCR; in TCRdb, only in-frame clones are kept and a portion is missing. Counted here are about 200,000 clones, around 81% occurring once; the ten biggest clones make up approximately 7.6%. V was pared by 4 bases and J by 8 bases, with 7 bases of the junction left unmatched. Germline V gives CDR1 GTSNPN, CDR2 SVGIG (reference sequence). This CDR3 spans 13 amino acids. Recruits, aged roughly 18 to 100 years, lived in 20 to 30 US areas. Assignments of participants to cohorts depended upon their own reported clinical history. The sequence came from a man aged 40-49 years who had recovered from COVID-19. Sequencing was done on a sample of PBMCs or T cells enriched from blood (not recorded which). The gene calls are TRBV30 and TRBJ1-2, with 10 nucleotides matching TRBD1. CDR3 sequence reads: CAWIRQGARGYTF. The CDR3 bases are TGTGCCTGGATTCGACAGGGGGCCCGAGGCTACACCTTC.